This T cell receptor (beta chain) was sequenced for a study of T cell changes during pregnancy in multiple sclerosis. The repertoire was sequenced with immunoSEQ multiplex PCR; TCRdb's copy has only in-frame clones and lacks some. The sample yields roughly 90,000 clones, 80% to 95% seen once. Trimming shortened V by 0 bases and J by 5 bases, and 12 bases separated the two germline ends. This CDR3 comprises 16 residues. The germline V gene encodes CDR1 SGHRS and CDR2 YFSETQ. The receptor was isolated from a female donor with multiple sclerosis, enrolled in a pregnancy study. This specimen consisted of peripheral blood, obtained in the first trimester of pregnancy. The genes are TRBV5-1 and TRBJ1-6, with D perhaps TRBD1 (5 bases). The CDR3 DNA reads as TGCGCCAGCAGCTTGGGGTGGGGCGCTGATAATTCACCCCTCCACTTT. Protein product: CASSLGWGADNSPLHF.